These 22 T cell receptor beta chains came from one sample sequenced in a study of radiotherapy plus CTLA-4 blockade in lung cancer. The assay was immunoSEQ multiplex PCR, and TCRdb's table has in-frame clones only and misses some. The sample carries tens of thousands of clones, nearly 90% recorded once. The material sequenced was peripheral blood, taken from a patient treated with radiotherapy plus ipilimumab. The receptors were gathered from a human donor with non-small cell lung cancer whose response to radiotherapy plus ipilimumab could not be evaluated.

J is TRBJ2-2 and V is TRBV7-2, with D possibly matching TRBD1 (5 bases). The CDR3 loop spans 13 amino acids. Trimming shortened V by 6 bases and J by 6 bases, and 11 bases separated the two germline ends. Germline V gives CDR1 SGHTA, CDR2 FQGNSA. This CDR3 reads CASRPGHPGELFF. Here the CDR3 DNA reads TGTGCCAGCAGACCAGGGCATCCCGGGGAGCTGTTTTTT.

This clone was seen once. The rearrangement links TRBV30 to TRBJ1-5; tentatively, D is TRBD1 (6 bases). The ends were cut back, 3 bases at V and 7 bases at J, with 13 bases in the middle. Germline CDR1 GTSNPN, CDR2 SVGIG (reference sequence). The CDR3 sequence is 13 residues long. CDR3 in amino acids: CAWRGQGMQPQHF. Written as DNA, the CDR3 is TGTGCCTGGAGGGGGCAGGGGATGCAGCCCCAGCATTTT.

The V gene is TRBV27, the J gene TRBJ1-2; 7 positions agree with TRBD1. Germline V gene sequence: CDR1 MNHEY, CDR2 SMNVEV (reference sequence). The CDR3 sequence is 15 residues long. V lost 5 bases and J lost 3; bases outside the gene matches: 9. For the CDR3, the DNA is TGTGCCAGCAGTAAAGATCGACAGGGATACTATGGCTACACCTTC. Its protein product is CASSKDRQGYYGYTF.

The rearrangement joins TRBV5-6 to TRBJ1-2, with 10 bases that match TRBD1. Per germline, CDR1 SGHDT and CDR2 YYEEEE. V shed 0 bases, J shed 3 bases, and the junction held 5 bases outside the gene matches. The CDR3 sequence is 16 residues long. The CDR3 DNA is TGTGCCAGCAGCTTGGGGGGACAGGGGAGAGACTATGGCTACACCTTC. Protein: CASSLGGQGRDYGYTF.

This rearrangement joins TRBV7-2 to TRBJ1-2; D ambiguous. The CDR3 is 16 amino acids. Trimming took off 1 base at V and 0 bases at J, with 12 bases between the two ends. Looked up from germline, CDR1 is SGHTA and CDR2 is FQGNSA. CDR3 region: CASSLGVGRPNYGYTF. The CDR3 DNA follows: TGTGCCAGCAGCTTAGGCGTGGGCAGGCCTAACTATGGCTACACCTTC.

This rearrangement joins TRBV7-2 to TRBJ1-5; D ambiguous. V lost 5 bases and J 0 bases, leaving 8 bases between the germline ends. CDR3 length: 14 amino acids. Germline CDR1 is SGHTA and CDR2 is FQGNSA. The CDR3 spells CASSHGNSNQPQHF. DNA of the CDR3: TGTGCCAGCAGCCACGGGAATAGCAATCAGCCCCAGCATTTT.

This chain connects TRBV9 to TRBJ2-3; 9 bases are a match to TRBD2. Germline values: CDR1 SGDLS, CDR2 YYNGEE. The CDR3 runs 16 residues. Trimming removed 0 bases from V and 0 bases from J; junction bases left unmatched: 2. CDR3 sequence reads: CASSVALAGSTDTQYF. The CDR3 region has the DNA TGTGCCAGCAGCGTAGCACTAGCGGGTAGCACAGATACGCAGTATTTT.

Only one count was recorded for this clone. This chain uses TRBV7-9 with TRBJ2-1; a weak D match, TRBD2 (5 bases). V was clipped by 10 bases and J by 10 bases, with 29 bases between them. CDR1 and CDR2 from the germline V gene are SEHNR and FQNEAQ (reference sequence). CDR3 length equals 16 residues. The CDR3 nucleotides are TGTGCCATCCTATCCTTAGAACTAGTGGGGTTCGGGGAGCAGTTCTTC. Translation gives CAILSLELVGFGEQFF. The full variable domain, completed using reference TRBV7-9 and TRBJ2-1, is DTGVSQNPRHKITKRGQNVTFRCDPISEHNRLYWYRQTLGQGPEFLTYFQNEAQLEKSRLLSDRFSAERPKGSFSTLEIQRTEQGDSAMYLCAILSLELVGFGEQFFGPGTRLTVL.

V gene TRBV7-9 combines with J gene TRBJ2-7; 9 bases agree with TRBD1. V dropped 5 bases and J dropped 3; count of bases not matched to a gene: 8. This CDR3 is 15 amino acids long. Per germline, CDR1 SEHNR and CDR2 FQNEAQ (reference sequence). The CDR3 is CASSPGTGKGYEQYF. Here the CDR3 DNA reads TGTGCCAGCAGCCCGGGGACAGGGAAGGGCTACGAGCAGTACTTC.

V and J are TRBV7-6 and TRBJ1-4; no definite D call. The CDR3 length is 20 residues. Germline CDR1 reads SGHVS; CDR2 reads FNYEAQ. V was cut by 0 bases and J by 0 bases, with 20 bases left in between. Here the CDR3 reads CASSLALEEPVHTTNEKLFF. For the CDR3, the DNA is TGTGCCAGCAGCTTAGCGCTAGAGGAGCCAGTCCATACAACTAATGAAAAACTGTTTTTT.

The gene calls are TRBV7-2 and TRBJ2-4; D unclear. CDR3 length: 13 amino acids. Trimming stripped 6 bases from V and 15 bases from J, with 21 bases between. Looked up from germline, CDR1 is SGHTA and CDR2 is FQGNSA. The CDR3 DNA follows: TGTGCCAGCAGGCCGCCCAACGTACTGGAGCGGTACTTC. Amino acids: CASRPPNVLERYF.

CDR3: CSVVPGGPRYEQFF. The CDR3 DNA sequence: TGCAGCGTTGTACCTGGGGGCCCCCGATATGAGCAGTTCTTC. The chain combines TRBV29-1 with TRBJ2-1, with D possibly being TRBD1 (6 bases). Trimming pared 4 bases from V and 8 bases from J, leaving 18 bases between. CDR1 SQVTM and CDR2 ANQGSEA come from the germline V gene. The CDR3 extends over 14 amino acids.

The chain carries TRBV30 and TRBJ1-2; 7 bases fit TRBD1. Germline V gene lookup returns CDR1 GTSNPN and CDR2 SVGIG (reference sequence). V lost 3 bases and J lost 2; bases outside the gene matches: 6. CDR3 size: 14 residues. The CDR3 spells CAWRGKGGNYGYTF. Here the CDR3 DNA reads TGTGCCTGGAGAGGAAAAGGGGGCAACTATGGCTACACCTTC.

The chain uses TRBV27 and TRBJ2-2; TRBD2 agrees at 16 bases. Germline assignment: CDR1 MNHEY and CDR2 SMNVEV (reference sequence). Trimming removed 8 bases from V and 4 bases from J; junction bases left unmatched: 7. CDR3 length: 17 residues. CDR3 region: CASSGLAGGLGTGELFF. CDR3 bases: TGTGCCAGCTCGGGACTAGCGGGAGGGCTCGGCACCGGGGAGCTGTTTTTT.

The CDR3 DNA reads TGCGCCAGCAGCCCCTACCAAGGCGGGGTATCCTACGAGCAGTACTTC. Its translation: CASSPYQGGVSYEQYF. This chain connects TRBV4-1 to TRBJ2-7; TRBD2 might be the D (6 bases). The CDR3 sequence is 16 residues long. V lost 4 bases and J 1 base, leaving 17 bases between the germline ends. Germline-derived CDR1 and CDR2 are MGHRA and YSYEKL.

V gene TRBV7-2 combines with J gene TRBJ2-3, with 13 bases fitting TRBD2. V was pared by 1 base and J by 1 base, with 5 bases of the junction left unmatched. This CDR3 has 18 amino acids. Germline CDR1 reads SGHTA; CDR2 reads FQGNSA. CDR3 loop: CASSLGLAGGVRTDTQYF. CDR3 DNA: TGTGCCAGCAGCTTAGGACTAGCGGGGGGCGTACGCACAGATACGCAGTATTTT.

The CDR3 is CASRPPGLASYEQYF. As DNA, the CDR3 is TGTGCCAGCAGACCACCCGGACTAGCGTCCTACGAGCAGTACTTC. The V gene is TRBV6-5, the J gene TRBJ2-7, with 9 nucleotides matching TRBD2. This CDR3 spans 15 amino acids. The junction had 7 bases not matched to a gene; V was cut back by 6 bases and J by 1 base. Looked up from germline, CDR1 is MNHEY and CDR2 is SVGAGI.

This chain uses TRBV10-3 with TRBJ2-5; D unclear. CDR3 size: 15 residues. Germline V gene sequence: CDR1 ENHRY, CDR2 SYGVKD. The ends were cut back, 0 bases at V and 2 bases at J, with 10 bases in the middle. CDR3 in DNA: TGTGCCATCAGTGAGTCGGGCCTACAACAAGAGACCCAGTACTTC. Translation gives CAISESGLQQETQYF.

This chain joins TRBV5-6 and TRBJ2-7; 8 nucleotides match TRBD2. Trimming cost V 4 bases and J 5 bases; bases outside gene matches: 8. Germline V gene lookup returns CDR1 SGHDT and CDR2 YYEEEE. The CDR3 is made up of 14 amino acids. CDR3 region: CASSPLGRDHEQYF. The CDR3 bases are TGTGCCAGCAGCCCCCTCGGGAGGGACCACGAGCAGTACTTC.

This clone has only one observation. The chain carries TRBV7-2 and TRBJ2-7; 9 bases fit TRBD1. V dropped 5 bases and J dropped 2; count of bases not matched to a gene: 4. The CDR3 runs 14 residues. Germline assignment: CDR1 SGHTA and CDR2 FQGNSA. CDR3 DNA: TGTGCCAGCAGCCGACAGGGGGGGACCTACGAGCAGTACTTC. Encoded protein: CASSRQGGTYEQYF.

V usage is TRBV7-2 and J usage is TRBJ2-7; tentatively, D is TRBD1 (6 bases). V dropped 1 base and J dropped 4 bases, with 14 bases sitting between them. The CDR3 sequence is 15 residues long. The germline gives CDR1 SGHTA, CDR2 FQGNSA. CDR3 in amino acids: CASSLEVHRAYEQYF. The CDR3 nucleotides are TGTGCCAGCAGCTTAGAAGTCCACAGGGCTTACGAGCAGTACTTC. The entire variable domain, with the rest obtained from reference TRBV7-2 and TRBJ2-7, is as follows: GAGVSQSPSNKVTEKGKDVELRCDPISGHTALYWYRQSLGQGLEFLIYFQGNSAPDKSGLPSDRFSAERTGGSVSTLTIQRTQQEDSAVYLCASSLEVHRAYEQYFGPGTRLTVT.

J is TRBJ2-2 and V is TRBV5-1; 11 bases map to TRBD1. This CDR3 spans 16 amino acids. Germline loops: CDR1 SGHRS, CDR2 YFSETQ. V was pared by 2 bases and J by 4 bases, with 4 bases of the junction left unmatched. The CDR3 DNA reads TGCGCCAGCAGCTTATCCGGGACAGGGGGCACCGGGGAGCTGTTTTTT. Protein sequence: CASSLSGTGGTGELFF.